This TCR beta chain was recovered during a study of tumor-infiltrating lymphocytes in primary liver carcinoma. With respect to this clonotype: One junction end does not reproduce the germline sequence, and a read error may be involved.

Reverse transcription of roughly 470 ng total RNA with a constant-region primer produced TCR beta cDNA. Three nested multiplex PCR rounds, a slightly modified ARM-PCR method, built the TCR beta libraries. Rounds one and two of PCR, each of 10 to 11 cycles, were primed with TRBV1-TRBV30 forward primers and a C-beta reverse primer. TCRdb recomputed calls from the multiplex PCR reads with MiXCR, one row per CDR3 protein. The repertoire includes 75,000 or so distinct CDR3 sequences, almost 70% of them detected once, and about a quarter sits in the top ten. The CDR3 covers 15 residues. Unsorted bulk tissue (about 18-30 mg) underwent RNA and DNA co-extraction.

The receptor was isolated from a man aged 40-49 years with primary liver carcinoma and hepatitis B virus infection. Sequencing was performed on liver tumor tissue from sampling region 4. Subset denoted: tumor region T4, right-lateral pole. V usage is TRBV12-3 or TRBV12-4 and J usage is TRBJ2-7, with 8 positions matching TRBD2. The CDR3 here is CVSSSQQAGAYEQYF. The CDR3 region has the DNA TGTGTCAGCAGTTCCCAACAAGCGGGAGCGTACGAGCAGTACTTC.